This T cell receptor beta chain emerged from a study of shared T cell receptors in the human thymus. Some clones are missing from TCRdb's copy, which holds only in-frame ones; the method was immunoSEQ multiplex PCR. This sample has hundreds of thousands of clones, with approximately 85% found just once. Germline loops: CDR1 MNHNY, CDR2 SVGAGI (reference sequence). V was shortened by 3 bases and J by 1 base, with 12 bases between the two germline ends. This CDR3 region has 15 residues. These same records also appear under a second study, on human thymus T cells.

Sample: thymocytes. This sequence joins TRBV6-6 and TRBJ1-1; D call uncertain. This TCR was sampled from a girl under three years old with a congenital heart defect. The CDR3 sequence is CASSYRLSRNTEAFF. CDR3 DNA sequence: TGTGCCAGCAGTTATAGATTAAGTCGGAACACTGAAGCTTTCTTT.